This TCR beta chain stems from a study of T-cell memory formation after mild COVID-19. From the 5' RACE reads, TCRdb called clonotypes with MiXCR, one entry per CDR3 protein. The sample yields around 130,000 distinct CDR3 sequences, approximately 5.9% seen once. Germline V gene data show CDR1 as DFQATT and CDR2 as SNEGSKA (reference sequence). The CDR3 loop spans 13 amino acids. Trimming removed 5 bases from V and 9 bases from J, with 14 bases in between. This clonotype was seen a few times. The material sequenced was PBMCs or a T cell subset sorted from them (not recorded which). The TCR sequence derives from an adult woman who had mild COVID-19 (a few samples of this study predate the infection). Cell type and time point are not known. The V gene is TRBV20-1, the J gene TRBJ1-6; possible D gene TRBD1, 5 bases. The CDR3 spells CSAPKAGVSPLHF. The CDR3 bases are TGCAGTGCTCCTAAGGCGGGGGTTTCACCCCTCCACTTT.